The 5 T cell receptor beta chains given below trace back to one sample, sequenced in a study of identical twins. MiXCR, run by TCRdb on the 5' RACE reads, gives a single entry per CDR3 protein. The data contain 1,800,000 or so distinct CDR3 sequences, less than 35% of them singletons. The sample comprised cord blood. The receptors come from a newborn girl in good health.

The chain links TRBV5-1 to TRBJ2-7, with D unclear. The V end was cut by 1 base, the J end by 0 bases, with 11 bases between. CDR3 size: 15 residues. The germline V gene encodes CDR1 SGHRS and CDR2 YFSETQ. CDR3 DNA: TGCGCCAGCAGCTTGTCTGGCTATGCCTCCTACGAGCAGTACTTC. Translation gives CASSLSGYASYEQYF. Full variable domain (remainder filled in from reference TRBV5-1 and TRBJ2-7): KAGVTQTPRYLIKTRGQQVTLSCSPISGHRSVSWYQQTPGQGLQFLFEYFSETQRNKGNFPGRFSGRQFSNSRSEMNVSTLELGDSALYLCASSLSGYASYEQYFGPGTRLTVT.

A few counts support this clonotype. The rearrangement uses TRBV2 and TRBJ2-7; a possible D gene is TRBD1 (5 bases). Trimming shortened V by 7 bases and J by 0 bases, and 13 bases separated the two germline ends. The germline V gene encodes CDR1 SNHLY and CDR2 FYNNEI. This CDR3 spans 14 amino acids. The CDR3 DNA reads as TGTGCCAGCACCCAGACAGAGGTCTCCTACGAGCAGTACTTC. Its translation: CASTQTEVSYEQYF.

This CDR3 is CASRSLKTPTDTQYF. CDR3 coding DNA: TGTGCCAGCAGAAGCCTAAAAACCCCCACAGATACGCAGTATTTT. This chain joins TRBV7-9 and TRBJ2-3; D unclear. The germline V gene has CDR1 SEHNR and CDR2 FQNEAQ (reference sequence). Trimming left V 6 bases short and J 2 bases short, with 15 bases between. The CDR3 sequence is 15 residues long.

This clonotype was seen only a few times. This chain connects TRBV10-3 to TRBJ2-3, with 7 nucleotides matching TRBD2. Germline assignment: CDR1 ENHRY and CDR2 SYGVKD. The CDR3 spans 15 residues. Trimming took 3 bases from V and 4 from J; bases not matched to a gene: 7. The CDR3 protein is CAISERAGEADTQYF. CDR3 DNA sequence: TGTGCCATCAGTGAACGCGCGGGAGAGGCAGATACGCAGTATTTT.

The V gene is TRBV6-6, the J gene TRBJ1-5; D ambiguous. Trimming took 3 bases from V and 5 from J, leaving 11 bases between them. The CDR3 sequence is 14 residues long. Germline V gene lookup returns CDR1 MNHNY and CDR2 SVGAGI (reference sequence). The DNA of the CDR3 is TGTGCCAGCAGTTATAGAGGTACCCATCAGCCCCAGCATTTT. Residues: CASSYRGTHQPQHF.